This T cell receptor beta chain was captured by sequencing in a study of T cell responses to AZD1222 COVID-19 vaccine. Study outcomes and limitations: Of spike-specific TCRs, nearly half reportedly target regions left unmutated in variants.

Method: immunoSEQ multiplex PCR; TCRdb's copy keeps in-frame clones and lacks some. Among about 86,000 clones listed, about 86% were seen once. This clone was seen only once. Its target is unknown. V lost 0 bases, J lost 3 bases, and 2 bases stayed unmatched. The CDR3 runs 16 residues. Germline V lookup: CDR1 MGHRA, CDR2 YSYEKL. The chain is built from TRBV4-1 and TRBJ2-3, with 11 bases aligning to TRBD1. Sequencing used peripheral blood, obtained on day 0 of MenACWY control vaccination. This TCR derives from an adult in good health. Here the CDR3 DNA reads TGCGCCAGCAGCCAAGAGGACAGGGGGCGAACAGATACGCAGTATTTT. It translates to CASSQEDRGRTDTQYF.